This entry is about one TCR beta chain. The source of the sample is a study of blood T cell repertoires in COVID-19. In the study overall: Material from acute and convalescent COVID-19 was sourced from the United States, Italy and Spain.

Germline V gene data show CDR1 as SGHDT and CDR2 as YYEEEE. CDR3 length equals 16 residues. The ends lost 4 bases at V and 2 bases at J; junction bases unmatched: 8. As handled by the study authors: Scientists estimated how many nucleated cells there were by amplifying reference gene primers. The protocol was immunoSEQ multiplex PCR, while the TCRdb copy is restricted to in-frame clones and leaves out a portion. V and J calls and clone size are copied from that table; D and trimming were computed from the DNA. The sample shows roughly 180,000 clones, approximately 79% of them seen only once. The chain couples TRBV5-6 to TRBJ2-2; TRBD2 matches 7 bases. This TCR was recovered from a man between 60 and 75 years old with active or convalescent COVID-19. Material: peripheral blood. The CDR3 coding sequence is TGTGCCAGCAGCCCCCTGGCGGGAGTAAACACCGGGGAGCTGTTTTTT. As protein: CASSPLAGVNTGELFF.